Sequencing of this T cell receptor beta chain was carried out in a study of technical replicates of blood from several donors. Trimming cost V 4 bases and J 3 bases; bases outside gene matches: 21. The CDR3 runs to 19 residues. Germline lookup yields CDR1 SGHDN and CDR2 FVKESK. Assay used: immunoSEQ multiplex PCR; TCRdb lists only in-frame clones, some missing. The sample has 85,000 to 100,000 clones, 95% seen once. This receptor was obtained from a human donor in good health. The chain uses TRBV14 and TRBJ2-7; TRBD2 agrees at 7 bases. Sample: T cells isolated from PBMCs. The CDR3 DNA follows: TGTGCCAGCAGCCCAAGGGGAAGTCCATCGGGACTACACGTCTACGAGCAGTACTTC. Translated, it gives CASSPRGSPSGLHVYEQYF.